A selection of T cell receptor beta chains follows, all from one sample in a study of cytomegalovirus exposure and HLA in healthy donors. Assay: immunoSEQ multiplex PCR; the TCRdb copy retains only in-frame clones and omits some. The sample holds under 130,000 clones, 74% seen once. The specimen was PBMCs. The receptors originated from a man in his fifties or sixties in good health and CMV-seropositive. CDR3s include the opening cysteine and the closing phenylalanine or tryptophan. The D gene is left open where the match is weak. Where a row states a size, it is once, few, many or the class of an expanded clone; other rows omit it.

J gene,clone size,D gene,V gene,CDR3 protein,CDR3 DNA
TRBJ2-2,few,TRBD1,TRBV18,CASSLGTGNTGELFF,TGTGCCAGCTCACTCGGGACAGGGAACACCGGGGAGCTGTTTTTT
TRBJ1-2,once,.,TRBV6-1,CASSRLYGYTF,TGTGCCAGCAGCAGACTTTATGGCTACACCTTC
TRBJ2-1,.,TRBD2,TRBV15,CATSLRTSGINEQFF,TGTGCCACCAGCCTTAGGACTAGCGGGATCAATGAGCAGTTCTTC
TRBJ1-2,.,.,TRBV6-5,CATSGGGGRGGGYTF,TGTGCCACCTCCGGGGGGGGCGGCAGGGGAGGCGGCTACACCTTC
TRBJ2-4,.,.,TRBV5-1,CASNQGGEANIQYF,TGCGCCAGCAACCAGGGGGGTGAGGCAAACATTCAGTACTTC
TRBJ2-1,.,TRBD2,TRBV10-1,CASRGPRTSGPPYLYNEQFF,TGCGCCAGCAGAGGGCCCAGGACTAGCGGGCCCCCCTATCTCTACAATGAGCAGTTCTTC
TRBJ2-1,.,.,TRBV5-4,CASSLAGEYNEQFF,TGTGCCAGCAGCTTGGCAGGGGAATACAATGAGCAGTTCTTC
TRBJ2-7,few,.,TRBV4-1,CASSQEGGDEQYF,TGTGCCAGCAGCCAAGAAGGGGGAGACGAGCAGTACTTC
TRBJ2-3,.,.,TRBV5-1,CASSLASGTSTDTQYF,TGCGCCAGCAGCTTGGCCTCCGGTACTAGCACAGATACGCAGTATTTT
TRBJ2-2,.,TRBD2,TRBV5-1,CASSLVAGELIGGELFF,TGCGCCAGCAGCTTGGTAGCGGGAGAATTAATAGGCGGGGAGCTGTTTTTT
TRBJ1-4,.,TRBD1,TRBV9,CASSVVRGQGSEKLFF,TGTGCCAGCAGCGTAGTAAGGGGACAGGGTAGTGAAAAACTGTTTTTT
TRBJ2-1,.,TRBD2,TRBV5-1,CASSLAGGDSEQFF,TGCGCCAGCAGCTTGGCGGGGGGGGATTCTGAGCAGTTCTTC
TRBJ2-5,.,.,TRBV7-8,CASSLFRETQYF,TGTGCCAGCAGCTTATTTCGAGAGACCCAGTACTTC
TRBJ2-7,.,.,TRBV4-1,CASSQDGGDEQYF,TGCGCCAGCAGCCAAGATGGAGGAGACGAGCAGTACTTC
TRBJ2-7,.,TRBD2,TRBV7-6,CASSLATSGDEQYF,TGTGCCAGCAGCTTAGCGACTAGCGGGGACGAGCAGTACTTC
TRBJ2-1,.,TRBD2,TRBV30,CAWNLAGGPGNEQFF,TGTGCCTGGAATCTAGCGGGAGGGCCAGGGAATGAGCAGTTCTTC
TRBJ1-5,once,.,TRBV4-2,CASSQDEGPRDQPQHF,TGTGCCAGCAGCCAAGACGAAGGTCCTCGGGATCAGCCCCAGCATTTT
TRBJ2-5,.,.,TRBV7-9,CAGRTAEETQYF,TGTGCCGGCCGGACAGCAGAGGAGACCCAGTACTTC